In its sample, the clone carrying this TCR beta chain was seen a few times. The antigen remains unidentified. This entry is derived from a study of T cell repertoires in cytomegalovirus infection. Study-wide results and limits: Carriers of CMV and the relevant HLA type were discriminated by public TCR beta frequency. Clonotypes of TCR beta that were HLA-C-restricted and CMV-specific dominated the ex vivo response.

TCRdb used MiXCR to reprocess the reads, holding one entry per CDR3 protein. In the table there are roughly 300,000 distinct CDR3 sequences, over 7.5% of which are singletons. Between the trimmed V and J ends, which lost 8 bases and 4 bases, there was a span of 23 bases. The CDR3 has 16 amino acids. CDR1 is MNHEY, CDR2 SMNVEV, per germline (reference sequence). The chain uses TRBV27 and TRBJ1-1, with D possibly TRBD1 on 5 matching bases. The sample taken for sequencing was PBMCs. This clonotype was sampled from a human donor in good health (CMV status not recorded). Some clones in this sample may be carry-over from other donors' samples. CDR3 amino acids: CASLAMSGRGSTEAFF. The CDR3 nucleotides are TGTGCCAGCCTTGCGATGTCAGGGAGAGGTTCCACTGAAGCTTTCTTT.